The next 14 T cell receptor beta chains were all read from a single sample in a study of blood T cells in healthy people across ages (dated by TCRdb to between 2014 and 2016). Library preparation employed 5' RACE. Sequenced on an Illumina HiSeq 2500. The second PCR ran for about 6 to 11 cycles and used a J-beta primer mix along with a sample-barcoded 5' primer. Using fastp at Q25 and MiXCR, TCRdb reprocessed the public reads and kept productive beta chains. Rows are combined by CDR3 protein, so each entry shows the most common genes and DNA. The sample yields about 1.5 million distinct CDR3 sequences; about 42% were counted once. The ten largest clones capture about 4% of the sample. The sequencing input was blood. Receptor source: a woman younger than 35 in good health.

This chain joins TRBV2 and TRBJ1-1; D call uncertain. From germline, CDR1 is SNHLY and CDR2 FYNNEI. The CDR3 extends over 14 amino acids. V was cut by 6 bases and J by 0 bases, with 11 bases left in between. The DNA for the CDR3 is TGTGCCAGCAGCGTACAAGGCATGAACACTGAAGCTTTCTTT. Its protein is CASSVQGMNTEAFF.

As for this clonotype: A much bigger clone sits one base away, suggesting this may be a read error. CDR3 sequence (DNA): TGCGCCAGCAGCCAAGACTCAGCAGCATCCTACAATGAGCAGTTCTTC. It translates to CASSQDSAASYNEQFF. This chain uses TRBV4-3 with TRBJ2-1; D gene uncertain. The CDR3 covers 16 residues. V was trimmed by 0 bases and J by 1 base, leaving 10 bases between them. Germline V gene sequence: CDR1 LGHNA, CDR2 YSLEER.

CDR3 DNA: TGCGCCAGCAGCCCCGTCCCGGGACAGGGGACCAGCACAGATACGCAGTATTTT. Protein sequence: CASSPVPGQGTSTDTQYF. This rearrangement joins TRBV4-1 to TRBJ2-3, with 10 bases matching TRBD1. The V gene's germline CDR1 is MGHRA and CDR2 YSYEKL. The CDR3 is 18 residues long. The ends lost 4 bases at V and 0 bases at J; junction bases unmatched: 10.

The chain combines TRBV7-6 with TRBJ2-1; D not resolved. CDR1 and CDR2 (germline): SGHVS, FNYEAQ. The CDR3 is made up of 11 amino acids. Trimming removed 3 bases from V and 13 bases from J, with 10 bases in between. The CDR3 loop is CASSFYQYQFF. The DNA of the CDR3 is TGTGCCAGCAGCTTCTATCAATACCAGTTCTTC.

Comments on this clonotype: The junction shows a germline mismatch at one end, possibly a read error. The chain recombines TRBV9 with TRBJ2-1; D assignment may be TRBD1 or TRBD2 (5 bases each). The CDR3 totals 11 residues. Germline CDR1 SGDLS, CDR2 YYNGEE. The CDR3 is CASSVGETQFF. The DNA for the CDR3 is TGTGCCAGCAGTGTAGGGGAGACCCAGTTCTTC.

The V and J genes are TRBV10-3 and TRBJ2-1; D is ambiguous. The end of the DNA fits TRBJ2-7 better, so the J call may be wrong. The V gene's germline CDR1 is ENHRY and CDR2 SYGVKD. The CDR3 is 12 residues long. The CDR3 protein is CAISPDLHEQYF. CDR3 sequence (DNA): TGTGCCATCAGCCCGGACCTACATGAGCAGTACTTC.

This clonotype was counted a few times. The CDR3 bases are TGTGCCAGCAGCGATAGCGGGGGGGCGAATAGAGGGGAGCTGTTTTTT. Amino acid sequence: CASSDSGGANRGELFF. The rearrangement links TRBV7-2 to TRBJ2-2, with TRBD2 matching over 11 bases. The CDR3 extends over 16 amino acids. Trimming removed 5 bases from V and 8 bases from J; junction bases left unmatched: 10. Germline CDR1 and CDR2: SGHTA and FQGNSA.

The rearrangement links TRBV24-1 to TRBJ2-2, with D unclear. Germline CDR1 is KGHDR and CDR2 is SFDVKD. The CDR3 has 14 amino acids. Trimming stripped 3 bases from V and 5 bases from J, with 9 bases between. CDR3 in amino acids: CATSDPFGTGELFF. CDR3 in DNA: TGTGCCACCAGTGATCCCTTTGGGACCGGGGAGCTGTTTTTT.

This clonotype was observed a few times. This chain joins TRBV25-1 and TRBJ2-5; D gene ambiguous. This CDR3 has 13 amino acids. Germline CDR1 and CDR2: MGHDK and SYGVNS. V was cut by 3 bases and J by 2 bases, with 7 bases left in between. Here the CDR3 reads CASSEPGQETQYF. The CDR3, as DNA: TGTGCCAGCAGTGAGCCAGGACAAGAGACCCAGTACTTC.

The rearrangement uses TRBV4-3 and TRBJ1-3; D is undetermined. The CDR3 sequence is 17 residues long. V was shortened by 0 bases and J by 6 bases, with 18 bases between the two germline ends. Germline CDR1 and CDR2: LGHNA and YSLEER. The CDR3 region is CASSQENVPPFANTIYF. CDR3 DNA sequence: TGCGCCAGCAGCCAAGAGAACGTACCCCCATTTGCAAACACCATATATTTT.

V usage is TRBV27 and J usage is TRBJ2-7; D possibly corresponds to TRBD1 (5 bases). The length of the CDR3 is 14 residues. The ends were cut back, 7 bases at V and 7 bases at J, with 20 bases in the middle. The germline V gene has CDR1 MNHEY and CDR2 SMNVEV (reference sequence). The CDR3 reads CASILTEVSGEQYF. In DNA form, the CDR3 reads TGTGCCAGCATCCTTACAGAGGTATCAGGGGAGCAGTACTTC.

The table lists this clonotype with a few counts. The rearrangement uses TRBV4-3 and TRBJ2-1; D is undetermined. V was cut by 2 bases and J by 2 bases, with 10 bases left in between. This CDR3 contains 15 residues. Looked up from germline, CDR1 is LGHNA and CDR2 is YSLEER. The DNA of the CDR3 is TGCGCCAGCAGCCAAACCGTGAGCCCCTACAATGAGCAGTTCTTC. Protein product: CASSQTVSPYNEQFF.

The chain is built from TRBV20-1 and TRBJ2-1; maybe TRBD2 (6 bases). Germline V CDR1 and CDR2: DFQATT, SNEGSKA (reference sequence). The CDR3 runs to 11 residues. Trimming shortened V by 3 bases and J by 10 bases, and 10 bases separated the two germline ends. The CDR3 DNA reads as TGCAGTGCTAGTGCTAGCGCGGAGCAGTTCTTC. Translation gives CSASASAEQFF.

The rearrangement uses TRBV7-8 and TRBJ2-5, with TRBD2 matching over 7 bases. Trimming removed 0 bases from V and 11 bases from J; junction bases left unmatched: 15. CDR3 length equals 16 residues. The germline CDR1 and CDR2 sequences are SGHVS and FQNEAQ. CDR3 sequence (DNA): TGTGCCAGCAGCTTAGCAGGCCGGGGGGACTACAATGAGCAGTACTTC. It translates to CASSLAGRGDYNEQYF.